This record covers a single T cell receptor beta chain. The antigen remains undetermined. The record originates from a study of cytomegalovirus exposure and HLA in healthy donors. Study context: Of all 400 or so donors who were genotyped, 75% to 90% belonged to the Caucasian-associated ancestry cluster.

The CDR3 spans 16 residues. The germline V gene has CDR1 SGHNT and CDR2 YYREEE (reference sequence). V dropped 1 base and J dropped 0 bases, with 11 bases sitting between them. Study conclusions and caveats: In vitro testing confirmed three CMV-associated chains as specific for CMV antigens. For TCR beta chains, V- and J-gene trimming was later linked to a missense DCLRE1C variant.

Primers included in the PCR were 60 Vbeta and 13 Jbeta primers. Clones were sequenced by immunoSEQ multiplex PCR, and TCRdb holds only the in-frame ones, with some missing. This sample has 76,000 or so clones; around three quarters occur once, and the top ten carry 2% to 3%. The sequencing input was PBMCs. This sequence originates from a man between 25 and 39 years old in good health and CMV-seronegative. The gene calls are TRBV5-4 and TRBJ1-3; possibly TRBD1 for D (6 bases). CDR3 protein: CASSLTGQISGNTIYF. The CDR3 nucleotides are TGTGCCAGCAGCTTGACAGGACAGATCTCTGGAAACACCATATATTTT.